This entry concerns a single T cell receptor (beta chain). What this receptor recognizes is not known. No much larger clone is present one base from it, and per-base qualities are unavailable. Libraries from unsorted PBMCs were made from 2 million PBMCs kept in RNAlater at -80 degrees C until RNA extraction. The multiple sclerosis patients were enrolled in a US clinical protocol that used magnetic resonance imaging to evaluate disease progression. Peripheral blood was subjected to Ficoll-Hypaque density gradient centrifugation to isolate PBMCs, which were then cryopreserved in liquid nitrogen. To synthesize cDNA, template-switch 5'RACE was performed with a primer carrying a 10-nucleotide random unique molecular identifier so that each TCR transcript was tagged. Every sequencing run covered 15-18 subjects and yielded more than 160 million TCR-beta sequences. Total RNA was extracted with the RNeasy kit. TCR-beta VDJ regions were amplified with primers for the TCR constant region and the 5'RACE anchor, using the KAPA Real-time Library Amplification kit. A first PCR added sample indexes and Illumina adaptors, and a second PCR then raised library yield. After Ampure bead purification, the TCR product of roughly 650 bp was size-selected on a 2% E-gel SizeSelection system. Library quality was checked on a Bioanalyzer, concentration was measured with Qubit, and libraries were quantified with the Kapa Library Quantification kit before pooling. An Illumina HiSeq 2500 sequenced the libraries paired-end 2 x 150 bp. To increase sequence diversity, roughly 24-30% phiX was spiked into each library pool. Per the source publication's procedure: The quality-filtered reads were processed with the UMI-based MiGEC pipeline, whose error correction step removed more than 80% of the raw TCR sequences. IMGT germline references were used for aligning VDJ genes, and each clonotype was defined as a unique CDR3 amino acid sequence together with its V-J genes. Clonal expansion, Shannon diversity, and CDR3 relatedness (CalcPairwiseDistances, ClusterSamples) were evaluated with VDJtools, and phylogenetic trees were built with CLCbio workbench. Clones with at least 8 unique UMIs were defined as expanded, with this threshold being based on coefficient-of-variation modelling across technical triplicates. TCRdb reanalyzed the raw reads on its own, using fastp at Q25 for trimming and MiXCR for clone calling, and kept in-frame beta chains. Each CDR3 protein appears once, grouped with its most common genes and DNA. The authors' filters were not applied to this entry. For this sample the table gives about 50,000 distinct CDR3 sequences, of which roughly 4.4% were detected only once. Of the sample, about 3% falls within the top ten clones.

The data originate from a study of neurological immune-mediated disorders (dated by TCRdb to about 2019). Regarding the complete study: Among the approximately 35 multiple sclerosis patients, relapsing-remitting MS was present in around 31 and secondary progressive MS was present in 3. Peripheral blood TCR-beta repertoires from HTLV-I-associated myelopathy (HAM/TSP) patients, multiple sclerosis patients and healthy controls were compared by UMI-based sequencing. The 90 to 110 TCR-beta libraries included longitudinal samples, technical triplicates and paired sorted CD4+ and CD8+ T-cell subsets alongside PBMC samples. The cohort comprised 68 subjects: around 15 HAM/TSP patients, some 34 multiple sclerosis patients and about 20 healthy controls.

Measured from the cysteine to the phenylalanine, the CDR3 is 12 residues long. Only the CDR3 DNA stays, 36 bases, in frame from base 1. From the germline V gene, CDR1 is SGHTA and CDR2 is FQGNSA. Relative to germline, V is 2 bases shorter and J is 3 bases shorter, with 4 bases between their ends. Beyond this particular receptor, the publication reports: No clinical or MRI features were associated with the MS cluster, and the authors said that larger cohorts are needed. No identical CDR3 amino acid sequences were shared among expanded clones across subjects, suggesting private TCR-beta repertoires in all groups. The highest TCR clonal expansion was observed in HAM/TSP patients, whereas the lowest was observed in MS patients, even when compared with healthy controls. Repertoires from 18 of 34 MS patients were grouped by phylogenetic analysis into a cluster of related CDR3 sequences, suggesting a possible repertoire-level signature.

The clonotype originates from a man over 45 with multiple sclerosis. The V gene is TRBV7-2 and the J gene is TRBJ2-5, with no confident D gene call. The sample was PBMCs. The DNA sequence is as follows: TGTGCCAGCAGCTTATCGGAAGAGACCCAGTACTTC. This encodes CASSLSEETQYF.